The TCR beta chain under discussion was sequenced for a study of blood T cell repertoires in COVID-19. Across the whole study: Samples representing acute and convalescent COVID-19 were sourced from the United States, Italy and Spain. Sources were T cells, B-cell-depleted T cells, or PBMCs; the material itself was cDNA or gDNA.

This CDR3 is built from 12 residues. Trimming took off 7 bases at V and 7 bases at J, with 13 bases between the two ends. The V gene's germline CDR1 is MNHNY and CDR2 SVGAGI (reference sequence). In the authors' methods: Amplified reference gene primers provided the basis for estimating nucleated cell counts. Assay: immunoSEQ multiplex PCR; the TCRdb copy retains only in-frame clones and omits some. V, J and clone size reflect that table, while D and trimming were determined from the DNA. This sample yields under 200,000 clones, of which approximately 90% are seen a single time; approximately 5% belongs to the top ten. Seattle patients were enrolled while actively infected and followed longitudinally.

Sequencing was carried out using peripheral blood. The sequence was collected from a man aged 18 to 30 with COVID-19, enrolled during active disease. The chain couples TRBV6-6 to TRBJ1-2; D is ambiguous. Here the CDR3 reads CASTDRRSGYTF. CDR3 sequence (DNA): TGTGCCAGCACCGATCGGCGGAGTGGCTACACCTTC.